The rows below give T cell receptor beta chains drawn from one sample of a study of T cells in Graves' hyperthyroidism and ophthalmopathy. TCRdb independently ran MiXCR on the multiplex PCR reads; one entry per CDR3 protein. The sample yields over 350,000 distinct CDR3 sequences, roughly 14% seen once. The specimen sequenced was blood. Receptors were obtained from a man between 18 and 35 years old with Graves' ophthalmopathy. Each CDR3 is given with its conserved first and last residue. The D gene is left open where the match is weak. Some rows mark clone size as missing; the rest say once, few, many or name a class of expanded clone.

abundance: NA; v_gene: TRBV10-3; d_gene: TRBD2; j_gene: TRBJ2-2; CDR3nt: TGTGCCATCACCCAGGGACTAGAGGGGACCGGGGAGCTGTTTTTT; CDR3aa: CAITQGLEGTGELFF
abundance: many; v_gene: TRBV12-3/TRBV12-4; d_gene: NA; j_gene: TRBJ1-1; CDR3nt: TGTGCCAGCAGAACCACAGGGTGGTGGGCTTTCTTT; CDR3aa: CASRTTGWWAFF
abundance: NA; v_gene: TRBV6-1; d_gene: NA; j_gene: TRBJ2-1; CDR3nt: TGTGCCAGCCCCGGGGGACCCGACCCTTCTGAGCAGTTCTTC; CDR3aa: CASPGGPDPSEQFF
abundance: few; v_gene: TRBV7-8; d_gene: NA; j_gene: TRBJ1-2; CDR3nt: TGTGCCAGCAGCTTATCCCCAAACTTGGCAAGCGGCTACACCTTC; CDR3aa: CASSLSPNLASGYTF
abundance: few; v_gene: TRBV19; d_gene: TRBD1; j_gene: TRBJ1-5; CDR3nt: TGTGCCAGTAGAGTTTTGCAGGGGGCAAGCAATCAGCCCCAGCATTTT; CDR3aa: CASRVLQGASNQPQHF
abundance: many; v_gene: TRBV27; d_gene: NA; j_gene: TRBJ2-7; CDR3nt: TGTGCCAGCAGACCCTCGGGACCGATCTACGAGCAGTACTTC; CDR3aa: CASRPSGPIYEQYF
abundance: many; v_gene: TRBV7-2; d_gene: NA; j_gene: TRBJ1-6; CDR3nt: TGTGCCAGCAGCTTAGTGGCAGGGTATATTTCACCCCTCCACTTT; CDR3aa: CASSLVAGYISPLHF
abundance: many; v_gene: TRBV4-2; d_gene: TRBD1; j_gene: TRBJ1-1; CDR3nt: TGTGCCAGCAGCCAAGATCGTGGCGGGACAGGGAACACTGAAGCTTTCTTT; CDR3aa: CASSQDRGGTGNTEAFF
abundance: many; v_gene: TRBV12-3/TRBV12-4; d_gene: TRBD2; j_gene: TRBJ2-3; CDR3nt: TGTGCCAGCAGTTTACATGTGGGACTAGCGGACACTAGCACAGATACGCAGTATTTT; CDR3aa: CASSLHVGLADTSTDTQYF
abundance: many; v_gene: TRBV6-1; d_gene: NA; j_gene: TRBJ1-1; CDR3nt: TGTGCCAGCAGTGACCCAGGGATGAACACTGAAGCTTTCTTT; CDR3aa: CASSDPGMNTEAFF
abundance: many; v_gene: TRBV7-9; d_gene: TRBD1; j_gene: TRBJ2-7; CDR3nt: TGTGCCAGCAGCTTCCGGGACAGGGGCTACGAGCAGTACTTC; CDR3aa: CASSFRDRGYEQYF
abundance: many; v_gene: TRBV3-1; d_gene: TRBD2; j_gene: TRBJ2-4; CDR3nt: TGTGCCAGCAGCCAAGATCAACTAGCGGGAGACATTCAGTACTTC; CDR3aa: CASSQDQLAGDIQYF
abundance: NA; v_gene: TRBV5-1; d_gene: TRBD1; j_gene: TRBJ2-7; CDR3nt: TGCGCCAGCGGCTTGGGGACAGGTCTCTCCTACGAGCAGTACTTC; CDR3aa: CASGLGTGLSYEQYF
abundance: many; v_gene: TRBV11-2; d_gene: NA; j_gene: TRBJ2-3; CDR3nt: TGTGCCAGCAGCTTAGATTCCAGCTCAGATACGCAGTATTTT; CDR3aa: CASSLDSSSDTQYF
abundance: many; v_gene: TRBV20-1; d_gene: NA; j_gene: TRBJ2-1; CDR3nt: TGCAGTGCTATACAGTACAATGAGCAGTTCTTC; CDR3aa: CSAIQYNEQFF
abundance: few; v_gene: TRBV5-1; d_gene: NA; j_gene: TRBJ1-2; CDR3nt: TGCGCCAGCAGCTTGCTCTCAGGGGATGGCTACACCTTC; CDR3aa: CASSLLSGDGYTF
abundance: many; v_gene: TRBV6-4; d_gene: NA; j_gene: TRBJ2-7; CDR3nt: TGTGCCAGCACCGCAGAATTGGGAGAGCAGTACTTC; CDR3aa: CASTAELGEQYF
abundance: many; v_gene: TRBV12-3/TRBV12-4; d_gene: NA; j_gene: TRBJ2-2; CDR3nt: TGTGCCAGCAGCCACGATCGTCACACCGGGGAGCTGTTTTTT; CDR3aa: CASSHDRHTGELFF
abundance: many; v_gene: TRBV5-1; d_gene: NA; j_gene: TRBJ2-5; CDR3nt: TGCGCCAGCAGCTTGGGCGATAACCAAGAGACCCAGTACTTC; CDR3aa: CASSLGDNQETQYF
abundance: many; v_gene: TRBV11-2; d_gene: NA; j_gene: TRBJ1-2; CDR3nt: TGTGCCAGCAGCTTAAGCCAGGGAAATACTGGCTACACCTTC; CDR3aa: CASSLSQGNTGYTF
abundance: many; v_gene: TRBV7-8; d_gene: TRBD2; j_gene: TRBJ2-3; CDR3nt: TGTGCCAGCAGCTTAACATACCCGGGGGGTTATACAGATACGCAGTATTTT; CDR3aa: CASSLTYPGGYTDTQYF
abundance: NA; v_gene: TRBV4-1; d_gene: NA; j_gene: TRBJ2-3; CDR3nt: TGCGCCAGCAGCCAATCGGGAGAGGGTTCAGATACGCAGTATTTT; CDR3aa: CASSQSGEGSDTQYF
abundance: many; v_gene: TRBV20-1; d_gene: TRBD2; j_gene: TRBJ2-1; CDR3nt: TGCAGTGCCAACGGACTAGCGGGGGCATTCAATGAGCAGTTCTTC; CDR3aa: CSANGLAGAFNEQFF
abundance: many; v_gene: TRBV2; d_gene: NA; j_gene: TRBJ2-2; CDR3nt: TGTGCCAGCAGTGAAGTGGGCACCGGGGAGCTGTTTTTT; CDR3aa: CASSEVGTGELFF
abundance: many; v_gene: TRBV18; d_gene: NA; j_gene: TRBJ2-3; CDR3nt: TGTGCCAGCTCACCCGGACAAGGCGTCCTAGATACGCAGTATTTT; CDR3aa: CASSPGQGVLDTQYF
abundance: NA; v_gene: TRBV7-8; d_gene: TRBD1; j_gene: TRBJ1-5; CDR3nt: TGTGCCAGCAGCTTGACAGGGAACGGTGTCTTGCATTTT; CDR3aa: CASSLTGNGVLHF
abundance: NA; v_gene: TRBV14; d_gene: NA; j_gene: TRBJ2-7; CDR3nt: TGTGCCAGCAGCCAAGAAGGCCCCCGGACTGGGATTTACGAGCAGTACTTC; CDR3aa: CASSQEGPRTGIYEQYF
abundance: NA; v_gene: TRBV18; d_gene: NA; j_gene: TRBJ2-5; CDR3nt: TGTGCCAGCTCACCAGTGGGCCCCCCGGAGACCCAGTACTTC; CDR3aa: CASSPVGPPETQYF
abundance: many; v_gene: TRBV7-8; d_gene: NA; j_gene: TRBJ1-1; CDR3nt: TGTGCCAGCAGCCCAGGCCACTCGAACACTGAAGCTTTCTTT; CDR3aa: CASSPGHSNTEAFF
abundance: once; v_gene: TRBV12-3/TRBV12-4; d_gene: NA; j_gene: TRBJ2-7; CDR3nt: TGTGCCAGCAGTTACTCGAATCAGCAGTACTTC; CDR3aa: CASSYSNQQYF
abundance: NA; v_gene: TRBV6-1; d_gene: TRBD2; j_gene: TRBJ2-2; CDR3nt: TGTGCCAGCGGGCTAGCGGACACCGGGGGGCTGTTTTTT; CDR3aa: CASGLADTGGLFF
abundance: many; v_gene: TRBV3-1; d_gene: NA; j_gene: TRBJ1-1; CDR3nt: TGTGCCAGCAGGACGGGGCTAGACCAGGGCACTGAAGCTTTCTTT; CDR3aa: CASRTGLDQGTEAFF
abundance: few; v_gene: TRBV10-2; d_gene: TRBD1; j_gene: TRBJ1-5; CDR3nt: TGCGCCAGCAGTGATCAGGGGGCAAGCAATCAGCCCCAGCATTTT; CDR3aa: CASSDQGASNQPQHF
abundance: NA; v_gene: TRBV12-3/TRBV12-4; d_gene: NA; j_gene: TRBJ2-1; CDR3nt: TGTGCCAGCAGTTTAAATGCACCCGAGCAGTTCTTC; CDR3aa: CASSLNAPEQFF
abundance: NA; v_gene: TRBV11-3; d_gene: NA; j_gene: TRBJ2-7; CDR3nt: TGTGCCAGCAGCGCACGGACCGGGCCCCACAAGCAGTACTTC; CDR3aa: CASSARTGPHKQYF
abundance: many; v_gene: TRBV19; d_gene: TRBD1; j_gene: TRBJ2-7; CDR3nt: TGTGCCAGTAGTATCGTTGGGACAGTCACCTACGAGCAGTACTTC; CDR3aa: CASSIVGTVTYEQYF
abundance: NA; v_gene: TRBV11-3; d_gene: NA; j_gene: TRBJ2-7; CDR3nt: TGTGCCAGCATCTTAGGGGGGACGGGAGCCTACGAGCAGTACTTC; CDR3aa: CASILGGTGAYEQYF